This T cell receptor (beta chain) is from a study of blood T cell repertoires in COVID-19. Study-wide context: Sites across the United States, Italy and Spain contributed samples from acute and convalescent COVID-19. PBMCs, B-cell-depleted T cells, or T cells were the source of the cDNA or gDNA that made up the material.

Repertoires were generated with immunoSEQ multiplex PCR, while TCRdb's copy carries only in-frame clones and drops some. Of 200,000 to 300,000 clones listed, approximately 90% were seen once; the top ten hold 2.5% to 3%. The V segment lost 1 base and the J segment 1 base; nucleotides outside the gene matches: 0. This CDR3 comprises 15 residues. Germline CDR1 and CDR2: LNHNV and YYDKDF (reference sequence). This clonotype was sampled from a woman aged 30 to 39 with acute COVID-19. The source material was PBMCs or T cells enriched from blood (not recorded which). J is TRBJ1-1 and V is TRBV15; 10 bases match TRBD1. CDR3 residues: CATSRGQGANTEAFF. The CDR3, as DNA: TGTGCCACCAGCAGAGGACAGGGGGCGAACACTGAAGCTTTCTTT.